This entry is about one TCR beta chain. Its antigen is unknown. These data are taken from a study of shared clonotypes between healthy human individuals. General observations from the study: Against clonotypes common to all four donors, non-shared ones had lower generation probabilities.

Trimming took 4 bases from V and 6 from J; bases not matched to a gene: 9. This CDR3 spans 14 amino acids. Germline CDR1 reads GTSNPN; CDR2 reads SVGIG (reference sequence). This table comes from immunoSEQ multiplex PCR, and its TCRdb copy is limited to in-frame clones, with some not included. The sample has more than 1 million clones; around three quarters are singletons. HIV-negative, healthy adults without recent acute infections or vaccinations were the donors. Negatively enriched CD4+ T cells were divided by CD45RA into naive and memory. The TCR sequence derives from a man aged 18-30 years in good health. Some clones in this sample may be carry-over from other donors' samples. The sample taken for sequencing was memory CD4+ T cells from PBMCs. Subset noted: CD45RA-negative fraction. The V call is TRBV30, the J call TRBJ2-3; 8 bases align to TRBD1. The CDR3 DNA follows: TGTGCCTGGAACCCGACAGGGGTGGGGGATACGCAGTATTTT. Translated: CAWNPTGVGDTQYF.